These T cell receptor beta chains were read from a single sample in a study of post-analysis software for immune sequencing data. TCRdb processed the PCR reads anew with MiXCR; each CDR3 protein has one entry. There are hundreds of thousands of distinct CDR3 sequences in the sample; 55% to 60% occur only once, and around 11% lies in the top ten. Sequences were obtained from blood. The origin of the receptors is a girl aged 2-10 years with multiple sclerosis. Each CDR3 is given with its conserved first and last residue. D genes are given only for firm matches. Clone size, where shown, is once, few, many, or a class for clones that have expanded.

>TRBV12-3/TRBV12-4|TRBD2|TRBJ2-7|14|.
CASSSGLAVDEQYF
TGTGCCAGCAGTTCTGGACTAGCAGTTGACGAGCAGTACTTC
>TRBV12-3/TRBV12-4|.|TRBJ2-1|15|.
CASSPQGDDYNEQFF
TGTGCCAGCAGTCCCCAAGGGGACGATTACAATGAGCAGTTCTTC
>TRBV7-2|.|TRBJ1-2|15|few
CASSPDPRAGYGYTF
TGTGCCAGCAGCCCAGACCCCAGGGCGGGCTATGGCTACACCTTC
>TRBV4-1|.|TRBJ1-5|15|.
CASSHGSGSDQPQHF
TGCGCCAGCAGCCATGGATCAGGGAGCGACCAGCCCCAGCATTTT
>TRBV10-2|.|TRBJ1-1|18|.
CASSERAPGSMGNTEAFF
TGCGCCAGCAGTGAGAGGGCCCCGGGGAGCATGGGGAACACTGAAGCTTTCTTT
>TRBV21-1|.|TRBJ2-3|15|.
CASSKTRSVTDTQYF
TGTGCCAGCAGCAAGACTAGATCCGTCACAGATACGCAGTATTTT
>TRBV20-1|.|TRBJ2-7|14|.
CSARDPHSSYEQYF
TGCAGTGCTAGAGATCCTCACTCTTCCTACGAGCAGTACTTC
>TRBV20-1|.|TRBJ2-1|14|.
CSAAEGVKGNVQFF
TGCAGTGCCGCGGAGGGGGTGAAGGGCAATGTGCAGTTCTTC
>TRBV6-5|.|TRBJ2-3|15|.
CASSYSWTSTDTQYF
TGTGCCAGCAGTTACTCGTGGACTAGCACAGATACGCAGTATTTT
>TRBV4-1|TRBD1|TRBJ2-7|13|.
CASSRQQGDEQYF
TGCGCCAGCAGCCGCCAACAGGGGGACGAGCAGTACTTC
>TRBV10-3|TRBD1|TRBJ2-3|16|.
CAISVGPGQGTDTQYF
TGTGCCATCAGTGTCGGACCGGGACAGGGGACAGATACGCAGTATTTT
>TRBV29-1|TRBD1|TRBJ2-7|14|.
CSVEETGSSYEQYF
TGCAGCGTTGAGGAGACAGGGAGCTCCTACGAGCAGTACTTC
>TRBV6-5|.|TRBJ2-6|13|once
CASTPSTSNVLTF
TGTGCCAGCACGCCCTCCACGAGCAACGTCCTGACTTTC
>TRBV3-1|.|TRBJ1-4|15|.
CASSQEGARNEKLFF
TGTGCCAGCAGCCAAGAAGGGGCCCGTAATGAAAAACTGTTTTTT
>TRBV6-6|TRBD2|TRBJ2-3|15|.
CASSVTSGYTDTQYF
TGTGCCAGCAGTGTTACTAGCGGTTACACAGATACGCAGTATTTT
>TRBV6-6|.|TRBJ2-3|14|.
CATRTLASTDTQYF
TGTGCCACGCGGACGCTAGCGAGCACAGATACGCAGTATTTT
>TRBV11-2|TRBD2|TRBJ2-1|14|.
CASSLSGAYNEQFF
TGTGCCAGCAGCTTAAGCGGGGCCTACAATGAGCAGTTCTTC
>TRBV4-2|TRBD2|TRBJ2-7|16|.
CASSQDWASGPYEQYF
TGTGCCAGCAGCCAAGATTGGGCTAGCGGACCCTACGAGCAGTACTTC
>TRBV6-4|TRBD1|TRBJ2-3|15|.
CASSRTGWGTDTQYF
TGTGCCAGCAGCCGGACAGGGTGGGGCACAGATACGCAGTATTTT